The rows below give T cell receptor beta chains drawn from one sample of a study of blood T cells in healthy people across ages. TCRdb passed the 5' RACE reads through MiXCR, listing each CDR3 protein once. Counted here are about 1,400,000 distinct CDR3 sequences, approximately 60% occurring once; the ten biggest clones make up 6.7%. The sequencing input was blood. The receptors stem from a man aged 18 to 30 in good health. CDR3s include the opening cysteine and the closing phenylalanine or tryptophan. The order of the fields is D gene, clone size, J gene, V gene, CDR3 DNA, CDR3 protein. A D gene is named only where the DNA matches it firmly. Rows give clone size only sometimes, using once, few, many, or a class for an expanded clone.

NA,NA,TRBJ2-3,TRBV7-9,TGTGCCAGCAGCTCAATTCTGGACTACTTTAACACAGATACGCAGTATTTT,CASSSILDYFNTDTQYF
NA,many,TRBJ1-2,TRBV12-3/TRBV12-4,TGTGCCAGCAGTCCCAGGGTGAACTATGGCTACACCTTC,CASSPRVNYGYTF
NA,NA,TRBJ2-1,TRBV4-1,TGCGCCGGCAGCCAAGTTGATATGGGATTCTCCTACAATGGGCAGTTCTTC,CAGSQVDMGFSYNGQFF
NA,NA,TRBJ1-2,TRBV9,TGTGCCAGCAGCGTAGTGCAGGGAATGTTGCTGAACTATGGCTACACCTTC,CASSVVQGMLLNYGYTF
TRBD2,NA,TRBJ2-7,TRBV29-1,TGCAGCGCCGATGGCGGGAGGAGCTCCTACAATGAGCAGTACTTC,CSADGGRSSYNEQYF
TRBD2,NA,TRBJ2-1,TRBV20-1,TGCAGTGCTAGAGATGTGGGACTAGCGGACTACAATGAGCAGTTCTTC,CSARDVGLADYNEQFF
TRBD2,few,TRBJ2-7,TRBV14,TGTGCCAGCAGCCGTACTAGCGGGAATTACTACGAGCAGTACTTC,CASSRTSGNYYEQYF
NA,NA,TRBJ1-4,TRBV20-1,TGCAGTGCTAGACCGGCAGGGAGGTCGTTTTTT,CSARPAGRSFF
NA,NA,TRBJ2-3,TRBV20-1,TGCAGTGCTGTGGAGGGCTACGGGGAAGATACGCAGTATTTT,CSAVEGYGEDTQYF
NA,NA,TRBJ2-5,TRBV14,TGTGCCAGCAGCCCCCTCCTCCCGGAGACCCAGTACTTC,CASSPLLPETQYF
TRBD2,NA,TRBJ2-1,TRBV20-1,TGCAGTGCTACGTGGACTAGCGGTGATGAGCAGTTCTTC,CSATWTSGDEQFF
NA,NA,TRBJ1-2,TRBV25-1,TGTGCCAGCAGTACGCCGGACAGAAGGGATGGCTACACCTTC,CASSTPDRRDGYTF
NA,NA,TRBJ2-3,TRBV20-1,TGCAGTGCTACCTCTAGAGATAGGGGCACAGATACGCAGTATTTT,CSATSRDRGTDTQYF
NA,few,TRBJ2-1,TRBV4-1,TGCGCCAGCAGCCAGAGGACGGGCGTTACAAGGGAGCAGTTCTTC,CASSQRTGVTREQFF
NA,few,TRBJ2-5,TRBV12-3/TRBV12-4,TGTGCCAGCAGTCCGAGGGACGGCCAAGAGACCCAGTACTTC,CASSPRDGQETQYF
NA,few,TRBJ2-7,TRBV4-1,TGCGCCAGCAGCCAACCTCATTACCGGACGGACAATTTCTACGAGCAGTACTTC,CASSQPHYRTDNFYEQYF
NA,few,TRBJ2-7,TRBV6-5,TGTGCCAGCGGGGAGGACAATGAGCAGTACTTC,CASGEDNEQYF